These 14 T cell receptor beta chains were sequenced from one sample in a study of OX40 agonist ivuxolimab in advanced cancers. TCRdb's table, derived via immunoSEQ multiplex PCR, lists solely in-frame clones and lacks some. The data contain under 80,000 clones, more than 70% of them singletons. Sample: CD4+ or CD8+ T cells sorted from blood, taken in a trial of the OX40 agonist ivuxolimab. The source of these receptors is an adult with an advanced solid tumor such as melanoma, head and neck, liver or kidney cancer.

The CDR3 sequence is CASSEAYHIETEAFF. In DNA form, the CDR3 reads TGTGCCAGCAGTGAAGCGTATCATATCGAGACTGAAGCTTTCTTT. V is TRBV2 and J is TRBJ1-1; D is unresolved. Trimming removed 0 bases from V and 5 bases from J, with 13 bases in between. The CDR3 runs 15 residues. Germline loops: CDR1 SNHLY, CDR2 FYNNEI.

The CDR3 nucleotides are TGTGCCAGCGGCACTCGTCCTAGCTATGGCTACACCTTC. Amino acid sequence: CASGTRPSYGYTF. The chain has TRBV27 and TRBJ1-2; D is ambiguous. The length of the CDR3 is 13 residues. Germline V gene data show CDR1 as MNHEY and CDR2 as SMNVEV (reference sequence). Between the trimmed V and J ends, which lost 8 bases and 4 bases, there was a span of 14 bases.

The J gene is TRBJ1-5, the V gene TRBV6-1, with no clear D. The CDR3 spans 15 residues. The V gene's germline CDR1 is MNHNS and CDR2 SASEGT. The V end was cut by 1 base, the J end by 5 bases, with 12 bases between. The CDR3 coding sequence is TGTGCCAGCAGTGAAGGACCGCCGAGATATCAGCCCCAGCATTTT. Translating gives CASSEGPPRYQPQHF.

The genes are TRBV2 and TRBJ2-3, with 7 bases identical to TRBD1. Germline V gives CDR1 SNHLY, CDR2 FYNNEI. V was clipped by 6 bases and J by 3 bases; unmatched bases: 6. The CDR3 runs to 14 residues. The DNA of the CDR3 is TGTGCCAGCAGAACAGGGGCTGGGACAGATACGCAGTATTTT. Its translation is CASRTGAGTDTQYF.

As DNA, the CDR3 is TGTGCCAGCAGTGAAGAGACCCAGTACTTC. Translating gives CASSEETQYF. The V call is TRBV2, the J call TRBJ2-5; D remains unclear. This CDR3 comprises 10 residues. V gave up 1 base and J gave up 6 bases, with 0 bases separating them. Germline V CDR1 and CDR2: SNHLY, FYNNEI.

This rearrangement joins TRBV19 to TRBJ2-1, with D tentatively TRBD2 (6 bases). V gave up 5 bases and J gave up 8 bases, with 16 bases separating them. The germline gives CDR1 LNHDA, CDR2 SQIVND (reference sequence). This CDR3 is 14 amino acids long. The CDR3 protein is CASSSRGGVDEQFF. CDR3 coding DNA: TGTGCCAGTAGTTCTCGAGGAGGGGTCGATGAGCAGTTCTTC.

The chain is built from TRBV6-5 and TRBJ1-5; D is unresolved. Trimming cost V 5 bases and J 6 bases, with 11 bases left between them. Germline CDR1 and CDR2: MNHEY and SVGAGI. The CDR3 spans 13 residues. CDR3 sequence: CASSQLGGQPQHF. CDR3 bases: TGTGCCAGCAGTCAGCTTGGAGGTCAGCCCCAGCATTTT.

This chain links TRBV10-2 with TRBJ2-5, with D perhaps matching TRBD1 or TRBD2 (6 bases each). Germline V CDR1 and CDR2: WSHSY, SAAADI. The CDR3 runs to 12 residues. V lost 8 bases to trimming and J lost 5 bases, with 12 bases between them. This CDR3 reads CASQDSGETQYF. In DNA, the CDR3 is TGCGCCAGCCAGGACAGCGGGGAGACCCAGTACTTC.

The chain recombines TRBV9 with TRBJ1-4; TRBD1 matches 7 bases. CDR3 size: 14 residues. V lost 6 bases to trimming and J lost 5 bases; unmatched junction nucleotides: 7. The V gene's germline CDR1 is SGDLS and CDR2 YYNGEE. This CDR3 reads CASNPGTANEKLFF. CDR3 bases: TGTGCCAGCAATCCCGGGACAGCAAATGAAAAACTGTTTTTT.

V is TRBV6-5 and J is TRBJ2-3; D is possibly TRBD1 (6 bases). The V end lost 8 bases, the J end lost 1 base, and 16 bases lay between the germline ends. Germline CDR1 and CDR2: MNHEY and SVGAGI. This CDR3 comprises 15 residues. The CDR3 sequence: CASSIGGWGTDTQYF. The DNA of the CDR3 is TGTGCCAGCTCCATAGGGGGTTGGGGCACAGATACGCAGTATTTT.

The chain joins TRBV10-1 to TRBJ2-5; no definite D call. Trimming took off 0 bases at V and 9 bases at J, with 11 bases between the two ends. Germline CDR1 reads WNHNN; CDR2 reads SYGVQD (reference sequence). This CDR3 is 13 amino acids long. The CDR3: CASSESLNRAQYF. The DNA for the CDR3 is TGCGCCAGCAGTGAGTCTCTCAATCGGGCCCAGTACTTC.

The genes are TRBV7-9 and TRBJ1-5; a possible D gene is TRBD1 (6 bases). The germline CDR1 and CDR2 sequences are SEHNR and FQNEAQ (reference sequence). V dropped 5 bases and J dropped 0 bases, with 8 bases sitting between them. There are 14 residues in the CDR3. Here the CDR3 reads CASSGQFSNQPQHF. CDR3 DNA sequence: TGTGCCAGCAGCGGACAGTTTAGCAATCAGCCCCAGCATTTT.

The genes are TRBV29-1 and TRBJ1-2, with 7 nucleotides matching TRBD1. V trimming: 7 bases; J trimming: 2 bases; junction bases outside the gene matches: 4. Looked up from germline, CDR1 is SQVTM and CDR2 is ANQGSEA. There are 12 residues in the CDR3. The chain's CDR3 is CSGDSGNYGYTF. As DNA, the CDR3 is TGCAGCGGGGACAGCGGAAACTATGGCTACACCTTC.

Here the CDR3 reads CASSFPGTGGETQYF. CDR3 coding DNA: TGTGCCAGCAGCTTCCCCGGGACAGGGGGGGAGACCCAGTACTTC. The chain carries TRBV11-2 and TRBJ2-5, with 11 bases fitting TRBD1. The CDR3 sequence is 15 residues long. Germline V CDR1 and CDR2: SGHAT, FQNNGV. The J segment lost 5 bases and the V segment lost 3 bases, leaving 5 bases of the junction unmatched.